This TCR beta chain is drawn from a study of control samples from healthy donors and cancer patients (TCRdb year 2020). CDR1 MGHRA and CDR2 YSYEKL were looked up in the germline V gene. Deletion took 0 bases off V and 1 base off J, with a span of 9 bases between the germline ends. The CDR3 contains 15 residues, cysteine and phenylalanine counted. Here the CDR3 DNA is all that survives: 45 bases in frame from base 1. This clone was seen once. Its antigen specificity is not known. The input lacks base qualities; no much larger clone sits a single base away. The library was generated by the immunoSEQ multiplex PCR assay. TCRdb's version of the immuneACCESS table is confined to in-frame rearrangements and falls short of the full clone set. An unresolved V gene accounts for under half of the shortfall where checked; the remainder is of unknown origin. In all, the sample holds 230,000 or so clones, and roughly 94% of those were seen once. The ten top clones hold about 1.6% of the sample.

Sequenced: blood. The receptor was isolated from a man aged 45-65 years in good health. This chain is built from TRBV4-1 and TRBJ1-1; the D gene is perhaps TRBD1, from 5 matching bases. The DNA sequence follows: TGCGCCAGCAGCCAAGAGGGGCCTTCGAACACTGAAGCTTTCTTT. Protein translation: CASSQEGPSNTEAFF.